The clone carrying this T cell receptor beta chain has more than one count but fewer than ten. No antigen is known for it. These data are taken from a study of T cell repertoires in cytomegalovirus infection. The study's findings and limits: CMV-specific TCR beta clonotypes restricted by HLA-C were the ones dominating the ex vivo response.

Germline values: CDR1 ENHRY, CDR2 SYGVKD. This CDR3 is 16 amino acids long. The V end lost 0 bases, the J end lost 3 bases, and 12 bases lay between the germline ends. One entry per CDR3 protein, called by TCRdb with MiXCR from the reads. The sample has a few hundred thousand distinct CDR3 sequences; roughly a sixth are singletons. The sequence derives from a human donor in good health (CMV status not recorded). Some clones in this sample may be carry-over from other donors' samples. The rearrangement links TRBV10-3 to TRBJ1-3; TRBD1 is a possible D gene (5 bases). Sequencing was performed on PBMCs. The CDR3 protein is CAISESEGAGGNTIYF. Here the CDR3 DNA reads TGTGCCATCAGTGAGTCGGAAGGGGCAGGTGGAAACACCATATATTTT.